These 13 T cell receptor beta chains were sequenced from one sample in a study of shared clonotypes between healthy human individuals. TCRdb's copy holds only in-frame clones and misses some; the assay was immunoSEQ multiplex PCR. Counted here are roughly 2.5 million clones, more than 80% occurring once; the ten biggest clones make up roughly 0.14%. The sample consisted of naive CD4+ T cells sorted from blood. Subset given: CD45RA+ positively selected. The receptors here all came from a man aged 18-30 years in good health.

The chain couples TRBV5-4 to TRBJ2-7, with D possibly being TRBD2 (6 bases). V shed 6 bases and J shed 4 bases, with 17 bases lying between them. The CDR3 has 14 residues. Germline loops: CDR1 SGHNT, CDR2 YYREEE (reference sequence). This chain's CDR3 is CASTSFGGGYEQYF. In DNA form, the CDR3 reads TGTGCCAGCACCTCGTTCGGGGGAGGATACGAGCAGTACTTC. The whole variable domain, filled in from reference TRBV5-4 and TRBJ2-7, reads ETGVTQSPTHLIKTRGQQVTLRCSSQSGHNTVSWYQQALGQGPQFIFQYYREEENGRGNFPPRFSGLQFPNYSSELNVNALELDDSALYLCASTSFGGGYEQYFGPGTRLTVT.

A note on this clone: This sample also contains other DNA sequences that code for the same CDR3. The chain uses TRBV7-9 and TRBJ2-1, with 8 bases matching TRBD1. Trimming at V came to 2 bases and at J to 2 bases, leaving 2 bases not matched to a gene. This CDR3 region has 15 residues. Germline V gene data show CDR1 as SEHNR and CDR2 as FQNEAQ (reference sequence). Here the CDR3 reads CASSLTGGPYNEQFF. The CDR3 region has the DNA TGTGCCAGCAGCTTAACAGGGGGTCCCTACAATGAGCAGTTCTTC.

J is TRBJ2-2 and V is TRBV9, with 8 nucleotides matching TRBD2. The CDR3 runs 18 residues. V lost 3 bases to trimming and J lost 2 bases; unmatched junction nucleotides: 12. Germline-derived CDR1 and CDR2 are SGDLS and YYNGEE. CDR3 amino acids: CASSAGGFSGTNTGELFF. CDR3 nucleotide sequence: TGTGCCAGCAGCGCCGGGGGCTTTAGCGGGACCAACACCGGGGAGCTGTTTTTT. The variable domain in full, with the rest retrieved from reference TRBV9 and TRBJ2-2, is DSGVTQTPKHLITATGQRVTLRCSPRSGDLSVYWYQQSLDQGLQFLIQYYNGEERAKGNILERFSAQQFPDLHSELNLSSLELGDSALYFCASSAGGFSGTNTGELFFGEGSRLTVL.

The gene calls are TRBV27 and TRBJ1-6; a weak D match, TRBD1 (5 bases). The length of the CDR3 is 16 residues. CDR1 is MNHEY and CDR2 is SMNVEV in the germline V gene (reference sequence). V shed 7 bases and J shed 1 base, with 14 bases lying between them. CDR3 sequence reads: CASTSTPGSYNSPLHF. DNA of the CDR3: TGTGCCAGCACTTCAACCCCAGGGTCCTATAATTCACCCCTCCACTTT.

This clone was seen once. Other DNA sequences within the sample encode an identical CDR3. The chain couples TRBV5-6 to TRBJ2-3, with 12 nucleotides matching TRBD2. Trimming at V came to 4 bases and at J to 4 bases, leaving 1 base not matched to a gene. In germline, CDR1 is SGHDT, CDR2 YYEEEE. This CDR3 spans 14 amino acids. CDR3: CASSLAGGADTQYF. The DNA for the CDR3 is TGTGCCAGCAGCCTAGCGGGGGGGGCAGATACGCAGTATTTT. The whole variable domain, filled in from reference TRBV5-6 and TRBJ2-3, reads DAGVTQSPTHLIKTRGQQVTLRCSPKSGHDTVSWYQQALGQGPQFIFQYYEEEERQRGNFPDRFSGHQFPNYSSELNVNALLLGDSALYLCASSLAGGADTQYFGPGTRLTVL.

The gene calls are TRBV7-2 and TRBJ2-1; D gene unclear. The CDR3 spans 13 residues. The V end lost 5 bases, the J end lost 8 bases, and 13 bases lay between the germline ends. CDR1 is SGHTA and CDR2 is FQGNSA in the germline V gene. In nucleotides, the CDR3 is TGTGCCAGCAGCCCCCGCGCTGAGGATGAGCAGTTCTTC. Translation: CASSPRAEDEQFF.

The chain couples TRBV10-1 to TRBJ2-7; 7 bases line up with TRBD2. Trimming removed 2 bases from V and 3 bases from J; junction bases left unmatched: 4. The CDR3 has 14 residues. CDR1 and CDR2 (germline): WNHNN, SYGVQD (reference sequence). CDR3 bases: TGCGCCAGCAGTGAGGGGCCTAGCGGCTACGAGCAGTACTTC. This encodes CASSEGPSGYEQYF.

Concerning this clone: Other nucleotide sequences in the sample specify the same CDR3. This chain connects TRBV6-5 to TRBJ2-7; D perhaps matches TRBD2 (6 bases). Germline V gene sequence: CDR1 MNHEY, CDR2 SVGAGI. V lost 6 bases, J lost 0 bases, and 12 bases lay in between. This CDR3 has 14 residues. This chain's CDR3 is CASRRDGSSYEQYF. CDR3 sequence (DNA): TGTGCCAGCAGACGGGACGGGAGCTCCTACGAGCAGTACTTC.

V gene TRBV14 combines with J gene TRBJ2-1; D remains unclear. CDR3 length: 13 residues. Per the germline V gene, CDR1 is SGHDN and CDR2 is FVKESK. Between the trimmed V and J ends, which lost 4 bases and 9 bases, there was a span of 13 bases. In DNA form, the CDR3 reads TGTGCCAGCAGCCCCCGCCCGGTCGGTGAGCAGTTCTTC. This gives the protein CASSPRPVGEQFF.

The chain joins TRBV7-9 to TRBJ2-3; D is perhaps TRBD2 (8 bases). Per the germline V gene, CDR1 is SEHNR and CDR2 is FQNEAQ (reference sequence). This CDR3 comprises 15 residues. V lost 7 bases and J 4 bases, leaving 18 bases between the germline ends. In DNA, the CDR3 is TGTGCCAGCACGTATAGCGGGACAGTCCCAGATACGCAGTATTTT. It codes for CASTYSGTVPDTQYF.

This sequence joins TRBV19 and TRBJ2-4; weak D call: TRBD2 (6 bases). This CDR3 has 16 residues. Trimming removed 4 bases from V and 1 base from J, with 14 bases in between. Germline CDR1 is LNHDA and CDR2 is SQIVND (reference sequence). CDR3 nucleotide sequence: TGTGCCAGTAGTACCACGGGGGTCGTTGCCAAAAACATTCAGTACTTC. Amino acids: CASSTTGVVAKNIQYF.

Turning to this clone: Distinct nucleotide sequences in the sample also encode this CDR3. This chain joins TRBV7-8 and TRBJ1-2, with 7 bases aligning to TRBD1. Losses at the gene ends were 5 bases for V and 3 bases for J; bases not matched to a gene: 3. Germline CDR1 reads SGHVS; CDR2 reads FQNEAQ. The CDR3 contains 13 residues. CDR3 coding DNA: TGTGCCAGCAGCCCCGACAGGGACTATGGCTACACCTTC. Translation gives CASSPDRDYGYTF.

The rearrangement uses TRBV7-9 and TRBJ2-7, with D uncertain. Looked up from germline, CDR1 is SEHNR and CDR2 is FQNEAQ (reference sequence). Trimming cost V 5 bases and J 1 base, with 21 bases left between them. CDR3 length: 17 amino acids. The CDR3 reads CASSPPLNQVGSYEQYF. The CDR3 region has the DNA TGTGCCAGCAGCCCCCCTTTAAACCAGGTAGGATCCTACGAGCAGTACTTC.